Each of the 14 T cell receptor beta chains below was sequenced from the same sample in a study of CD8 T cells in Susac syndrome. An input of roughly 0.5 to 1 ug of RNA was subjected to reverse transcription using random hexamers. TCRdb reprocessed the immunoSEQ multiplex PCR reads with MiXCR, giving one entry per CDR3 protein. The sample shows 160,000 or so distinct CDR3 sequences, roughly 94% of them seen only once. Sequencing was carried out using CD4+ T cells from PBMCs. The receptors here all came from a human donor with Susac syndrome.

The V and J genes are TRBV4-2 and TRBJ2-1, with D perhaps TRBD1 or TRBD2 (6 bases each). The CDR3 length is 14 residues. V dropped 1 base and J dropped 5 bases, with 9 bases sitting between them. Germline V lookup: CDR1 LGHNA, CDR2 YNFKEQ. CDR3 sequence (DNA): TGTGCCAGCAGCCAAGTAGGGGGGAACAATGAGCAGTTCTTC. It encodes CASSQVGGNNEQFF.

V gene TRBV29-1 combines with J gene TRBJ2-7; D possibly corresponds to TRBD1 (6 bases). The germline CDR1 and CDR2 sequences are SQVTM and ANQGSEA. The CDR3 length is 13 residues. V lost 5 bases and J lost 4, with 15 bases in between. The CDR3, as DNA: TGCAGCGTTCACTTACAGGGCGAATACGAGCAGTACTTC. Amino acids: CSVHLQGEYEQYF.

The J gene is TRBJ1-1, the V gene TRBV6-1, with 10 bases fitting TRBD1. V shed 7 bases, J shed 2 bases, and the junction held 10 bases outside the gene matches. The germline CDR1 and CDR2 sequences are MNHNS and SASEGT. This CDR3 has 16 amino acids. CDR3: CASTRSGQGGNTEAFF. Written as DNA, the CDR3 is TGTGCCAGCACTCGATCTGGACAGGGGGGTAACACTGAAGCTTTCTTT.

The chain is built from TRBV20-1 and TRBJ1-2; 7 nucleotides match TRBD1. Germline V gene lookup returns CDR1 DFQATT and CDR2 SNEGSKA (reference sequence). This CDR3 region has 15 residues. J lost 5 bases, V lost 0 bases, and 9 bases had no gene match. DNA of the CDR3: TGCAGTGCTAGAGATGGTGGGACAGTTGCTTATGGCTACACCTTC. Encoded protein: CSARDGGTVAYGYTF.

The J gene is TRBJ2-7, the V gene TRBV3-1; D not resolved. V shed 2 bases and J shed 2 bases, with 4 bases lying between them. CDR3 size: 12 residues. CDR1 and CDR2 (germline): LGHDT, YNNKEL (reference sequence). In DNA form, the CDR3 reads TGTGCCAGCAGCCAACACACCTACGAGCAGTACTTC. It specifies CASSQHTYEQYF.

This clonotype occurred once. This chain joins TRBV9 and TRBJ2-7, with a weak D call TRBD1 (6 bases). CDR3 length: 14 residues. Germline-derived CDR1 and CDR2 are SGDLS and YYNGEE. The V end lost 5 bases, the J end lost 2 bases, and 14 bases lay between the germline ends. CDR3 in DNA: TGTGCCAGCAGTGGACAGATTGACCCCTACGAGCAGTACTTC. Protein: CASSGQIDPYEQYF.

J is TRBJ1-1 and V is TRBV3-1; the match to TRBD1 covers 7 bases. Germline loops: CDR1 LGHDT, CDR2 YNNKEL (reference sequence). J was trimmed by 4 bases and V by 1 base; bases with no gene match: 6. The CDR3 is 15 residues long. The CDR3 loop is CASSQGDREGTEAFF. The CDR3 DNA reads TGTGCCAGCAGCCAAGGTGACAGGGAGGGCACTGAAGCTTTCTTT.

V gene TRBV6-2 or TRBV6-3 combines with J gene TRBJ1-6; no firm D call. This CDR3 has 13 residues. Per the germline V gene, CDR1 is MNHEY and CDR2 is SVGEGT. Trimming stripped 2 bases from V and 8 bases from J, with 7 bases between. CDR3 protein: CASSYPSYSPLHF. CDR3 DNA sequence: TGTGCCAGCAGTTACCCGTCCTATTCACCCCTCCACTTT.

The chain employs TRBV6-4 and TRBJ2-2; no clear D. The CDR3 has 13 residues. V lost 3 bases, J lost 1 base, and 3 bases lay in between. CDR1 is MRHNA and CDR2 is SNTAGT in the germline V gene. The CDR3 DNA reads TGTGCCAGCAGTGAGATGAACACCGGGGAGCTGTTTTTT. Its translation is CASSEMNTGELFF.

The genes are TRBV7-9 and TRBJ2-5, with 7 nucleotides matching TRBD2. The junction had 8 bases not matched to a gene; V was cut back by 5 bases and J by 5 bases. CDR3 size: 14 residues. CDR1 is SEHNR, CDR2 FQNEAQ, per germline (reference sequence). The CDR3 sequence: CASSPRRGDETQYF. The DNA for the CDR3 is TGTGCCAGCAGCCCCCGTCGGGGGGACGAGACCCAGTACTTC.

This chain connects TRBV4-3 to TRBJ2-7; 8 bases fit TRBD1. This CDR3 has 16 amino acids. Germline values: CDR1 LGHNA, CDR2 YSLEER. Trimming took 1 base from V and 2 from J; bases not matched to a gene: 7. The DNA of the CDR3 is TGCGCCAGCAGCCAAGGAGGACAGGGTGGGCCCTACGAGCAGTACTTC. Residues: CASSQGGQGGPYEQYF.

The V call is TRBV5-1, the J call TRBJ2-2; 8 bases fit TRBD2. J gave up 8 bases and V 5 bases, and 11 bases lay outside the gene matches. The germline CDR1 and CDR2 sequences are SGHRS and YFSETQ. CDR3 size: 15 residues. The CDR3 nucleotides are TGCGCCAGCAGTTCATTAGCGGGGCGCGCGGGGGAGCTGTTTTTT. Its translation: CASSSLAGRAGELFF.

The chain has TRBV7-2 and TRBJ2-5; D may be TRBD2 (7 bases). Germline lookup yields CDR1 SGHTA and CDR2 FQGNSA. V was shortened by 0 bases and J by 5 bases, with 13 bases between the two germline ends. This CDR3 is built from 15 residues. The CDR3 DNA sequence: TGTGCCAGCAGCTTAGCGGCCGGGGGGCGGGAGACCCAGTACTTC. Protein sequence: CASSLAAGGRETQYF.

The chain recombines TRBV20-1 with TRBJ1-1; perhaps TRBD1 as D (6 bases). Germline V CDR1 and CDR2: DFQATT, SNEGSKA (reference sequence). CDR3 length: 17 residues. Trimming removed 0 bases at V and 0 bases at J, with 17 bases between. The CDR3 region has the DNA TGCAGTGCTAGAGATACAGGCAGGGGTTACATGAACACTGAAGCTTTCTTT. Translation gives CSARDTGRGYMNTEAFF.